Shown below are 23 T cell receptor beta chains from a single sample sequenced in a study of T-cell memory formation after mild COVID-19. A single record per CDR3 protein comes from TCRdb applying MiXCR to the 5' RACE reads. This repertoire shows 50,000 to 60,000 distinct CDR3 sequences, roughly 25% found once; its top ten account for roughly 41%. Sequenced: PBMCs or a T cell subset sorted from them (not recorded which). The receptors here all came from a man between 18 and 35 years old who had mild COVID-19 (a few samples of this study predate the infection). Cell type and time point are not known.

This clonotype showed up just a few times. The rearrangement joins TRBV7-9 to TRBJ2-6; TRBD1 is a possible D gene (5 bases). CDR1 and CDR2 from the germline V gene are SEHNR and FQNEAQ (reference sequence). With 5 bases removed from V and 4 bases from J, the gap between germline ends came to 12 bases. This CDR3 is built from 15 residues. CDR3 nucleotides: TGTGCCAGCAGCCTTACAAGGACAGGGGCCAACGTCCTGACTTTC. It specifies CASSLTRTGANVLTF.

CDR3 in amino acids: CASSSISGETQYF. The CDR3 region has the DNA TGCGCCAGCAGTTCAATCTCGGGGGAGACCCAGTACTTC. The chain has TRBV5-1 and TRBJ2-5; tentatively, D is TRBD2 (5 bases). This CDR3 contains 13 residues. The V gene's germline CDR1 is SGHRS and CDR2 YFSETQ. V gave up 5 bases and J gave up 5 bases, with 13 bases separating them.

This chain links TRBV27 with TRBJ2-3; maybe TRBD2 (5 bases). Trimming stripped 0 bases from V and 5 bases from J, with 15 bases between. This CDR3 contains 16 residues. Germline-derived CDR1 and CDR2 are MNHEY and SMNVEV (reference sequence). The CDR3 region has the DNA TGTGCCAGCAGTTTATCGGAGACGGGGTTGGGAGATACGCAGTATTTT. Amino acids: CASSLSETGLGDTQYF.

Of note for this clonotype: At one end the junction does not follow the germline gene, possibly because of a read error. The chain joins TRBV7-9 to TRBJ2-3, with D perhaps TRBD1 or TRBD2 (5 bases each). Germline CDR1 SEHNR, CDR2 FQNEAQ (reference sequence). This CDR3 spans 15 amino acids. For the CDR3, the DNA is TGTGCCAGCAGATATAGCCAGGGACCCACATATACGCAGTATTTT. Protein sequence: CASRYSQGPTYTQYF. Using reference TRBV7-9 and TRBJ2-3 for the parts outside the CDR3, the full variable domain is DTGVSQNPRHKITKRGQNVTFRCDPISEHNRLYWYRQTLGQGPEFLTYFQNEAQLEKSRLLSDRFSAERPKGSFSTLEIQRTEQGDSAMYLCASRYSQGPTYTQYFGPGTRLTVL.

This clonotype is hyperexpanded (1% or more) within its sample. The V gene is TRBV5-6, the J gene TRBJ2-1, with TRBD1 identical over 7 bases. Per germline, CDR1 SGHDT and CDR2 YYEEEE. The CDR3 extends over 14 amino acids. Trimming removed 4 bases from V and 5 bases from J; junction bases left unmatched: 6. The CDR3 protein is CASSPPGQHNEQFF. CDR3 in DNA: TGTGCCAGCAGCCCGCCGGGACAGCACAATGAGCAGTTCTTC.

This sequence joins TRBV4-2 and TRBJ2-5, with TRBD2 as a possible D gene (6 bases). The CDR3 sequence is 17 residues long. Germline V gives CDR1 LGHNA, CDR2 YNFKEQ. The germline V and J ends were trimmed by 3 bases and 4 bases, with 21 bases remaining between them. This chain's CDR3 is CASSQIPSAGRPETQYF. For the CDR3, the DNA is TGTGCCAGCAGCCAGATCCCTTCGGCGGGGCGGCCAGAGACCCAGTACTTC.

The sample holds many counts of this clonotype. This chain links TRBV7-2 with TRBJ2-1; TRBD1 agrees at 8 bases. CDR1 is SGHTA and CDR2 is FQGNSA in the germline V gene. V was clipped by 5 bases and J by 9 bases; unmatched bases: 15. There are 16 residues in the CDR3. The chain's CDR3 is CASSDNFRDRHCEQFF. CDR3 sequence (DNA): TGTGCCAGCAGCGATAATTTCCGGGACAGGCATTGTGAGCAGTTCTTC.

The rearrangement uses TRBV6-2 or TRBV6-3 and TRBJ2-7; D possibly matches TRBD1 or TRBD2 (5 bases each). Trimming cost V 0 bases and J 0 bases, with 9 bases left between them. Looked up from germline, CDR1 is MNHEY and CDR2 is SVGEGT. CDR3 length equals 15 residues. CDR3 bases: TGTGCCAGCAGTTACTCAGGGGAGAGCTCCTACGAGCAGTACGTC. It is translated as CASSYSGESSYEQYV.

The J gene is TRBJ1-6, the V gene TRBV20-1; tentatively, D is TRBD1 (5 bases). CDR1 DFQATT and CDR2 SNEGSKA come from the germline V gene (reference sequence). This CDR3 is built from 15 residues. Trimming removed 0 bases at V and 7 bases at J, with 13 bases between. This CDR3 reads CSARDSGGRNSPLHF. CDR3 in DNA: TGCAGTGCTAGAGATAGTGGGGGGAGGAATTCACCCCTCCACTTT.

The rearrangement links TRBV15 to TRBJ2-1; 9 bases align to TRBD1. CDR3 size: 14 residues. The trim removed 6 bases at V and 9 bases at J, leaving 9 bases unmatched. Germline-derived CDR1 and CDR2 are LNHNV and YYDKDF (reference sequence). In nucleotides, the CDR3 is TGTGCCACCAGTTTGACAGGGGGACAGGGTGAGCAGTTCTTC. Encoded protein: CATSLTGGQGEQFF.

This clonotype was recorded a few times. This sequence joins TRBV5-1 and TRBJ1-3, with 7 bases aligning to TRBD1. This CDR3 region has 15 residues. The germline gives CDR1 SGHRS, CDR2 YFSETQ. Losses at the gene ends were 4 bases for V and 0 bases for J; bases not matched to a gene: 4. CDR3: CASSQGDLSGNTIYF. DNA of the CDR3: TGCGCCAGCAGCCAGGGGGACCTCTCTGGAAACACCATATATTTT.

This clonotype has a handful of counts. The chain links TRBV27 to TRBJ2-7; 10 bases agree with TRBD2. Unmatched junction bases numbered 3, after V lost 4 bases and J lost 3 bases. Per germline, CDR1 MNHEY and CDR2 SMNVEV (reference sequence). This CDR3 has 14 amino acids. CDR3 in DNA: TGTGCCAGCAGTTACTCTAGCGGGGGCTACGAGCAGTACTTC. Its protein product is CASSYSSGGYEQYF.

This clonotype was detected only a few times. This chain uses TRBV5-5 with TRBJ2-1, with D perhaps being TRBD1 or TRBD2 (6 bases each). In germline, CDR1 is SGHKS, CDR2 YYEKEE (reference sequence). V shed 3 bases and J shed 6 bases, with 19 bases lying between them. This CDR3 contains 16 residues. CDR3 in DNA: TGTGCCAGCAGCTATTACGGGACCGAGGGGGGCAATGAGCAGTTCTTC. As protein: CASSYYGTEGGNEQFF.

The chain joins TRBV7-9 to TRBJ1-1; 9 bases are shared with TRBD1. Looked up from germline, CDR1 is SEHNR and CDR2 is FQNEAQ (reference sequence). After removal of 5 bases from V and 2 bases from J, the junction contained 9 bases not matched to a gene. The CDR3 has 16 residues. CDR3 in amino acids: CASSLRGQGSNTEAFF. DNA of the CDR3: TGTGCCAGCAGCCTTCGTGGACAGGGGTCTAACACTGAAGCTTTCTTT. The full variable domain, in which reference TRBV7-9 and TRBJ1-1 provide the parts outside the CDR3, is DTGVSQNPRHKITKRGQNVTFRCDPISEHNRLYWYRQTLGQGPEFLTYFQNEAQLEKSRLLSDRFSAERPKGSFSTLEIQRTEQGDSAMYLCASSLRGQGSNTEAFFGQGTRLTVV.

This clonotype was detected only a few times. This sequence joins TRBV20-1 and TRBJ2-7; 7 nucleotides line up with TRBD1. CDR1 is DFQATT and CDR2 is SNEGSKA in the germline V gene (reference sequence). This CDR3 comprises 12 residues. CDR3 sequence reads: CSAGTVSYEQYF. The CDR3 DNA reads TGCAGCGCCGGGACAGTCAGCTACGAGCAGTACTTC.

The rearrangement joins TRBV5-1 to TRBJ2-5; the D is unclear. V was cut by 3 bases and J by 1 base, with 19 bases left in between. Per germline, CDR1 SGHRS and CDR2 YFSETQ. The CDR3 contains 17 residues. CDR3 sequence (DNA): TGCGCCAGCAGCTCGGATCCTGAACAGCCTTTCCAAGAGACCCAGTACTTC. Translated: CASSSDPEQPFQETQYF.

J is TRBJ1-2 and V is TRBV5-6; D is ambiguous. The CDR3 has 12 residues. V was cut by 4 bases and J by 3 bases, with 7 bases left in between. Germline assignment: CDR1 SGHDT and CDR2 YYEEEE. The CDR3 DNA is TGTGCCAGCAGCCAGGACGACTATGGCTACACCTTC. Amino acid sequence: CASSQDDYGYTF.

The chain joins TRBV9 to TRBJ1-1, with D possibly matching TRBD1 (5 bases). The CDR3 loop spans 13 amino acids. In germline, CDR1 is SGDLS, CDR2 YYNGEE. The V end lost 0 bases, the J end lost 4 bases, and 7 bases lay between the germline ends. CDR3 sequence: CASSVGGSTEAFF. The DNA of the CDR3 is TGTGCCAGCAGCGTAGGGGGGTCCACTGAAGCTTTCTTT.

This clonotype was counted a few times. The chain employs TRBV7-9 and TRBJ2-2; the D call may be TRBD1 or TRBD2 (5 bases each). In germline, CDR1 is SEHNR, CDR2 FQNEAQ (reference sequence). V was trimmed by 4 bases and J by 4 bases, leaving 13 bases between them. This CDR3 is built from 15 residues. The CDR3 is CASSYRDDGTGELFF. CDR3 DNA sequence: TGTGCCAGCAGCTACCGGGACGACGGCACCGGGGAGCTGTTTTTT.

This sequence joins TRBV6-2 or TRBV6-3 and TRBJ2-3; a weak D match, TRBD2 (6 bases). Germline assignment: CDR1 MNHEY and CDR2 SVGEGT. V was clipped by 6 bases and J by 6 bases, with 16 bases between them. The CDR3 is 14 amino acids. The CDR3 DNA reads as TGTGCCAGCAGAAATAGCGGTTACGTGGATACGCAGTATTTT. It translates to CASRNSGYVDTQYF.

The chain combines TRBV4-1 with TRBJ1-1; D is ambiguous. Germline loops: CDR1 MGHRA, CDR2 YSYEKL. This CDR3 contains 14 residues. Trimming stripped 3 bases from V and 0 bases from J, with 8 bases between. CDR3 in amino acids: CASSQGSLNTEAFF. CDR3 sequence (DNA): TGCGCCAGCAGCCAGGGGTCTTTGAACACTGAAGCTTTCTTT.

This clonotype has more than one count but fewer than ten. The rearrangement uses TRBV7-6 and TRBJ2-2; tentative D call: TRBD1 (6 bases). Germline values: CDR1 SGHVS, CDR2 FNYEAQ. Deletions cut 8 bases from V and 6 bases from J, with 16 bases between. This CDR3 is 14 amino acids long. The CDR3 here is CASSPSRGPGELFF. The CDR3 region has the DNA TGTGCCAGCTCCCCCAGCAGGGGCCCCGGGGAGCTGTTTTTT.

The V and J genes are TRBV15 and TRBJ2-5; no reliable D call. CDR3 size: 14 residues. Germline-derived CDR1 and CDR2 are LNHNV and YYDKDF (reference sequence). The V end was cut by 3 bases, the J end by 3 bases, with 11 bases between. CDR3 sequence: CATSRANPKETQYF. DNA for the CDR3: TGTGCCACCAGCAGGGCCAATCCCAAAGAGACCCAGTACTTC.